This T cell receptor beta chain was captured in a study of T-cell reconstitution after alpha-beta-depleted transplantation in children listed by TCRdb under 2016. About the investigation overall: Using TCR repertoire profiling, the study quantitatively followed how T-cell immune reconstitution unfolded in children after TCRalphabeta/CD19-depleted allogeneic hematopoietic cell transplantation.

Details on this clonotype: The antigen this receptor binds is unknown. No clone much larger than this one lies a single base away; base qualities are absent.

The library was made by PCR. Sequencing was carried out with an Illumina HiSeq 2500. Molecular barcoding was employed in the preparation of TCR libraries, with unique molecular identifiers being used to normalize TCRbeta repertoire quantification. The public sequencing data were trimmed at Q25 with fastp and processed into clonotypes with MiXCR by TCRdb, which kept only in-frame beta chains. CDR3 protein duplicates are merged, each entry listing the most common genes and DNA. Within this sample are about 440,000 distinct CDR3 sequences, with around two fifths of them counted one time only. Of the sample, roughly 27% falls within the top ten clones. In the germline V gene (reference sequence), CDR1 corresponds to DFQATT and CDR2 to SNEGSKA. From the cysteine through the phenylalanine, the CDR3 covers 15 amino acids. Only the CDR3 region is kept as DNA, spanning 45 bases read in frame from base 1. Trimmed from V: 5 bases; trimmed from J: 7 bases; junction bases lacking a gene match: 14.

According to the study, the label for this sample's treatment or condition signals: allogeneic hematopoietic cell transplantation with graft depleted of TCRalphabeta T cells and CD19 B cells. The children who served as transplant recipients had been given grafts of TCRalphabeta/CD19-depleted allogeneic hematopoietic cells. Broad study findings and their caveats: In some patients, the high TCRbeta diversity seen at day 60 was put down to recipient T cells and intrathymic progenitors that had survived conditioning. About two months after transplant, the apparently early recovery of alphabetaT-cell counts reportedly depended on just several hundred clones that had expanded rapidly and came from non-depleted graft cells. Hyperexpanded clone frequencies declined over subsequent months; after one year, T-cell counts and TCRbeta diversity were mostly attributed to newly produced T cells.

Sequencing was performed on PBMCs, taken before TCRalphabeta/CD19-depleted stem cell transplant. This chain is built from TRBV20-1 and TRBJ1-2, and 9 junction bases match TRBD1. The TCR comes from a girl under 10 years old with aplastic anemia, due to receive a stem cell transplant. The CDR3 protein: CSAPTTGTGFGGYTF. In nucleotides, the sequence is TGCAGTGCTCCGACTACCGGGACAGGGTTCGGTGGCTACACCTTC.